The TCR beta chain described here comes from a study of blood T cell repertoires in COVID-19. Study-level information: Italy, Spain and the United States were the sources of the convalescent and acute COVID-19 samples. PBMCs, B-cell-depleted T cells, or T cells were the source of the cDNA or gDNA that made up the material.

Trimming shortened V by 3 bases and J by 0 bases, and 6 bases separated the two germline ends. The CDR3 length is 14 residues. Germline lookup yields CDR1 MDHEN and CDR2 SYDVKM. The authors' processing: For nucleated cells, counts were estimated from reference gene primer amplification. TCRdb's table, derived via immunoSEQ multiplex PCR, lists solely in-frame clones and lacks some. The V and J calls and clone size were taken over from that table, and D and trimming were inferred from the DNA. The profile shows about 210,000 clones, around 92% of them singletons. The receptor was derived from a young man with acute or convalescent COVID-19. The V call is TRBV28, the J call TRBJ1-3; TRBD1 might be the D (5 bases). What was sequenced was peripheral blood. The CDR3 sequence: CASSLDISGNTIYF. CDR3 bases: TGTGCCAGCAGTTTGGACATCTCTGGAAACACCATATATTTT.